A single sample is the source of the 29 T cell receptor beta chains below, sequenced in a study of cytomegalovirus exposure and HLA in healthy donors. Both 60 Vbeta primers and 13 Jbeta primers went into the PCR. The protocol was immunoSEQ multiplex PCR, while the TCRdb copy is restricted to in-frame clones and leaves out a portion. The sample contains more than 150,000 clones, 82% of which appear only once. Source material: PBMCs. The receptors originated from a man aged 35 to 55 in good health and CMV-seronegative.

This clone was observed once. This chain connects TRBV6-4 to TRBJ2-7, with TRBD1 matching 10 bases. V shed 6 bases and J 1 base; nucleotides not matched to a gene: 9. Per germline, CDR1 MRHNA and CDR2 SNTAGT. This CDR3 is 16 amino acids long. For the CDR3, the DNA is TGTGCCAGCAGGGGGAAGGGACAGGGGCCTTCCTACGAGCAGTACTTC. Its translation: CASRGKGQGPSYEQYF.

The gene calls are TRBV5-1 and TRBJ1-1, with unresolved D. Trimming removed 3 bases at V and 2 bases at J, with 17 bases between. The CDR3 sequence is 16 residues long. CDR1 SGHRS and CDR2 YFSETQ come from the germline V gene. For the CDR3, the DNA is TGCGCCAGCAGCTCGGCTCAAGCGGGCTTTAACACTGAAGCTTTCTTT. Translated: CASSSAQAGFNTEAFF.

The V call is TRBV7-8, the J call TRBJ2-1; D is possibly TRBD2 (5 bases). V was shortened by 2 bases and J by 1 base, with 15 bases between the two germline ends. Germline V gene lookup returns CDR1 SGHVS and CDR2 FQNEAQ. The CDR3 covers 17 residues. DNA of the CDR3: TGTGCCAGCAGCTTAATCCCGGACCGGGGATCCTACAATGAGCAGTTCTTC. This sequence encodes CASSLIPDRGSYNEQFF.

The chain is built from TRBV28 and TRBJ2-1; the D gene is possibly TRBD2 (5 bases). The germline V gene encodes CDR1 MDHEN and CDR2 SYDVKM. Trimming cost V 4 bases and J 0 bases, with 13 bases left between them. This CDR3 comprises 16 residues. CDR3: CASSSGLWSSYNEQFF. As DNA, the CDR3 is TGTGCCAGCAGTTCAGGACTTTGGAGCTCCTACAATGAGCAGTTCTTC. The variable domain in full, completed from reference TRBV28 and TRBJ2-1, reads DVKVTQSSRYLVKRTGEKVFLECVQDMDHENMFWYRQDPGLGLRLIYFSYDVKMKEKGDIPEGYSVSREKKERFSLILESASTNQTSMYLCASSSGLWSSYNEQFFGPGTRLTVL.

The count of this clone is one. The V and J genes are TRBV4-2 and TRBJ1-3; 7 bases are shared with TRBD1. Germline CDR1 is LGHNA and CDR2 is YNFKEQ. The length of the CDR3 is 15 residues. Trimming at V came to 1 base and at J to 2 bases, leaving 2 bases not matched to a gene. The chain's CDR3 is CASSQVTGAGNTIYF. The CDR3 DNA reads as TGTGCCAGCAGCCAAGTTACAGGGGCTGGAAACACCATATATTTT.

The chain employs TRBV9 and TRBJ2-7, with TRBD2 matching over 11 bases. CDR1 is SGDLS and CDR2 is YYNGEE in the germline V gene. The CDR3 covers 16 residues. Losses at the gene ends were 0 bases for V and 3 bases for J; bases not matched to a gene: 5. CDR3 amino acids: CASSVAGLAEDYEQYF. Written as DNA, the CDR3 is TGTGCCAGCAGCGTAGCGGGACTAGCGGAGGACTACGAGCAGTACTTC.

The chain carries TRBV28 and TRBJ1-1; TRBD1 aligns across 7 bases. This CDR3 has 13 residues. The germline CDR1 and CDR2 sequences are MDHEN and SYDVKM. Trimming removed 4 bases from V and 1 base from J; junction bases left unmatched: 0. The CDR3 sequence is CASSWTGNTEAFF. CDR3 DNA sequence: TGTGCCAGCAGTTGGACAGGGAACACTGAAGCTTTCTTT. The full variable domain, with the rest looked up from reference TRBV28 and TRBJ1-1, is DVKVTQSSRYLVKRTGEKVFLECVQDMDHENMFWYRQDPGLGLRLIYFSYDVKMKEKGDIPEGYSVSREKKERFSLILESASTNQTSMYLCASSWTGNTEAFFGQGTRLTVV.

This chain uses TRBV14 with TRBJ2-7; 8 bases match TRBD1. The CDR3 runs 14 residues. V lost 6 bases, J lost 3 bases, and 7 bases stayed unmatched. The germline V gene encodes CDR1 SGHDN and CDR2 FVKESK. In DNA form, the CDR3 reads TGTGCCAGCAGACGGACAGGGTTTAACTACGAGCAGTACTTC. It is translated as CASRRTGFNYEQYF.

The chain combines TRBV5-1 with TRBJ2-1; 11 positions match TRBD2. The junction had 2 bases not matched to a gene; V was cut back by 0 bases and J by 3 bases. This CDR3 spans 16 amino acids. The germline CDR1 and CDR2 sequences are SGHRS and YFSETQ. CDR3 sequence (DNA): TGCGCCAGCAGCTTGGGACTAGCGGGACTCTACAATGAGCAGTTCTTC. This translates into CASSLGLAGLYNEQFF.

The V gene is TRBV2, the J gene TRBJ1-3; 9 bases are shared with TRBD1. CDR1 SNHLY and CDR2 FYNNEI come from the germline V gene. The length of the CDR3 is 16 residues. Trimming took 6 bases from V and 0 from J; bases not matched to a gene: 6. In nucleotides, the CDR3 is TGTGCCAGCAGGGAACAGGGGGCCTTCTCTGGAAACACCATATATTTT. It codes for CASREQGAFSGNTIYF. The full variable domain, its missing parts supplied by reference TRBV2 and TRBJ1-3, is EPEVTQTPSHQVTQMGQEVILRCVPISNHLYFYWYRQILGQKVEFLVSFYNNEISEKSEIFDDQFSVERPDGSNFTLKIRSTKLEDSAMYFCASREQGAFSGNTIYFGEGSWLTVV.

This chain links TRBV28 with TRBJ2-5; D unresolved. Germline-derived CDR1 and CDR2 are MDHEN and SYDVKM. Trimming cost V 4 bases and J 3 bases, with 12 bases left between them. The CDR3 extends over 14 amino acids. Here the CDR3 reads CASSSRLNEETQYF. CDR3 coding DNA: TGTGCCAGCAGTTCAAGACTGAATGAAGAGACCCAGTACTTC.

This clone was seen only once. The V gene is TRBV2, the J gene TRBJ2-3; TRBD2 aligns across 7 bases. The V gene's germline CDR1 is SNHLY and CDR2 FYNNEI. The CDR3 runs 14 residues. V trimming: 8 bases; J trimming: 2 bases; junction bases outside the gene matches: 7. This CDR3 is CASLSGHFTDTQYF. The CDR3 DNA is TGTGCCAGCCTTAGCGGGCACTTCACAGATACGCAGTATTTT.

The chain couples TRBV9 to TRBJ2-7, with TRBD1 as a possible D gene (5 bases). Germline V CDR1 and CDR2: SGDLS, YYNGEE. The CDR3 is 14 residues long. V lost 1 base and J lost 2, with 10 bases in between. CDR3 loop: CASSVFQGAYEQYF. DNA for the CDR3: TGTGCCAGCAGCGTATTCCAGGGCGCCTACGAGCAGTACTTC.

The chain carries TRBV18 and TRBJ2-1, with TRBD2 matching over 8 bases. This CDR3 has 17 amino acids. The trim removed 0 bases at V and 5 bases at J, leaving 9 bases unmatched. The germline gives CDR1 KGHSH, CDR2 LQKENI. In DNA form, the CDR3 reads TGTGCCAGCTCACCACCGGGGGCGGGAGGAATAAACAATGAGCAGTTCTTC. This encodes CASSPPGAGGINNEQFF.

The V and J genes are TRBV6-6 and TRBJ2-2; D possibly corresponds to TRBD2 (7 bases). The V and J ends lost 7 bases and 3 bases respectively, with 18 bases between them. The CDR3 runs 16 residues. Looked up from germline, CDR1 is MNHNY and CDR2 is SVGAGI (reference sequence). The CDR3 DNA follows: TGTGCCAGCACGAGGAAGGCGGGGGCCTACACCGGGGAGCTGTTTTTT. Its protein is CASTRKAGAYTGELFF.

CDR3 bases: TGTGCCTGGAGGGCCCCAGGGACAGGATTTGTGTATGAGCAGTTCTTC. Its protein product is CAWRAPGTGFVYEQFF. V gene TRBV30 combines with J gene TRBJ2-1; 8 bases are a match to TRBD1. Germline CDR1 and CDR2: GTSNPN and SVGIG (reference sequence). This CDR3 is 16 amino acids long. Unmatched junction bases numbered 15, after V lost 3 bases and J lost 8 bases.

The rearrangement joins TRBV6-1 to TRBJ1-3; no reliable D call. V was shortened by 8 bases and J by 1 base, with 12 bases between the two germline ends. CDR3 length: 14 residues. CDR1 and CDR2 (germline): MNHNS, SASEGT. This CDR3 is CASGNLLSGNTIYF. DNA for the CDR3: TGTGCCAGCGGAAATCTACTATCTGGAAACACCATATATTTT.

The chain carries TRBV5-4 and TRBJ2-7; possible D gene TRBD1, 6 bases. The ends were cut back, 4 bases at V and 9 bases at J, with 14 bases in the middle. From germline, CDR1 is SGHNT and CDR2 YYREEE (reference sequence). This CDR3 has 12 residues. CDR3 DNA: TGTGCCAGCAGCCGCGACAGGATGTGGCAGTACTTC. The encoded protein is CASSRDRMWQYF.

V usage is TRBV28 and J usage is TRBJ2-5; TRBD2 matches 10 bases. V gave up 2 bases and J gave up 4 bases; unmatched junction bases: 10. The CDR3 length is 17 residues. Germline V gives CDR1 MDHEN, CDR2 SYDVKM. In nucleotides, the CDR3 is TGTGCCAGCAGTTTAGGGGGAGCGGGGGGGCAGGGAGAGACCCAGTACTTC. Protein sequence: CASSLGGAGGQGETQYF.

J is TRBJ2-2 and V is TRBV11-3; D is unresolved. CDR1 and CDR2 from the germline V gene are SGHNT and YENEEA. The CDR3 loop spans 14 amino acids. With 2 bases removed from V and 4 bases from J, the gap between germline ends came to 8 bases. The CDR3 coding sequence is TGTGCCAGCAGCTTAAACCAGATCACCGGGGAGCTGTTTTTT. Its translation is CASSLNQITGELFF.

The rearrangement links TRBV5-1 to TRBJ2-2; no firm D call. V was cut by 6 bases and J by 7 bases, with 13 bases left in between. Germline CDR1 SGHRS, CDR2 YFSETQ. The CDR3 runs to 13 residues. The CDR3 region has the DNA TGCGCCAGCACAGGTTCCCGAGACGGGGAGCTGTTTTTT. Translating gives CASTGSRDGELFF.

V gene TRBV11-3 combines with J gene TRBJ2-7; 10 bases are a match to TRBD1. Germline loops: CDR1 SGHNT, CDR2 YENEEA. The trim removed 3 bases at V and 7 bases at J, leaving 9 bases unmatched. This CDR3 is built from 15 residues. CDR3 DNA sequence: TGTGCCAGCAGCTTTTACGGGACAGGGGTGGAAGAGCAGTACTTC. Encoded protein: CASSFYGTGVEEQYF.

The chain links TRBV28 to TRBJ2-4; TRBD1 agrees at 9 bases. The CDR3 totals 17 residues. V lost 7 bases and J lost 3; bases outside the gene matches: 13. Germline V lookup: CDR1 MDHEN, CDR2 SYDVKM. Here the CDR3 DNA reads TGTGCCAGCACCGCACAGGGGGCCGGGCTGTACAAAAACATTCAGTACTTC. This gives the protein CASTAQGAGLYKNIQYF.

A few counts support this clone. The genes are TRBV7-2 and TRBJ1-1; 8 bases are a match to TRBD1. The germline V gene has CDR1 SGHTA and CDR2 FQGNSA. The CDR3 contains 17 residues. V dropped 5 bases and J dropped 8; count of bases not matched to a gene: 19. The CDR3 DNA reads as TGTGCCAGCAGCCTCAAACCGACCCGGGACAGGATCTCAGAAGCTTTCTTT. Residues: CASSLKPTRDRISEAFF.

V is TRBV18 and J is TRBJ2-5; TRBD1 aligns across 8 bases. V lost 3 bases and J lost 1; bases outside the gene matches: 4. CDR1 is KGHSH and CDR2 is LQKENI in the germline V gene. The CDR3 covers 15 residues. CDR3 protein: CASSPGGTGQETQYF. In DNA form, the CDR3 reads TGTGCCAGCTCACCTGGGGGGACAGGCCAAGAGACCCAGTACTTC.

This chain joins TRBV28 and TRBJ1-2; 7 bases are shared with TRBD1. CDR3 size: 17 residues. The V and J ends lost 2 bases and 5 bases, in that order; junction bases with no gene match: 14. The germline CDR1 and CDR2 sequences are MDHEN and SYDVKM. Written as DNA, the CDR3 is TGTGCCAGCAGTTTACCCGGACAGGCCGGTTCCCTATATGGCTACACCTTC. Translation gives CASSLPGQAGSLYGYTF.

This clone was detected a few times. The DNA for the CDR3 is TGCAGCGTGGTTCAACTAGCGGGGGGTGGCGAGCAGTACTTC. The encoded protein is CSVVQLAGGGEQYF. The chain joins TRBV29-1 to TRBJ2-7; TRBD2 agrees at 12 bases. The CDR3 extends over 14 amino acids. With V trimmed by 6 bases and J by 6 bases, 9 bases remained unmatched. Germline lookup yields CDR1 SQVTM and CDR2 ANQGSEA.

The V and J genes are TRBV15 and TRBJ2-1, with 8 positions matching TRBD2. This CDR3 has 16 amino acids. The ends lost 2 bases at V and 7 bases at J; junction bases unmatched: 10. Germline V gives CDR1 LNHNV, CDR2 YYDKDF (reference sequence). CDR3 region: CATSRPAGGSVNEQFF. CDR3 bases: TGTGCCACCAGCAGACCCGCGGGGGGCAGTGTAAATGAGCAGTTCTTC.

The chain employs TRBV30 and TRBJ1-4; 7 nucleotides line up with TRBD1. CDR3 length equals 16 residues. Losses at the gene ends were 2 bases for V and 0 bases for J; bases not matched to a gene: 6. Germline V gene lookup returns CDR1 GTSNPN and CDR2 SVGIG (reference sequence). CDR3 nucleotides: TGTGCCTGGAGTCCGGACAGGTTAGCAACTAATGAAAAACTGTTTTTT. It yields the protein CAWSPDRLATNEKLFF.